The T cell receptor beta chain described here comes from a study of cytomegalovirus exposure and HLA in healthy donors. Study-level findings and limits: As was reported, the classifier diagnosed cytomegalovirus status with high specificity and sensitivity. Confirmation in vitro established that a few CMV-associated chains were specific for CMV antigens.

As regards this clone: The antigen is undetermined.

CDR1 and CDR2 (germline): MGHRA, YSYEKL. The CDR3 extends over 15 amino acids. The J segment lost 7 bases and the V segment lost 2 bases, leaving 2 bases of the junction unmatched. The table came from immunoSEQ multiplex PCR; TCRdb's copy has only in-frame clones and leaves some out. The table has under 130,000 clones, roughly nine tenths seen once. The material sequenced was PBMCs. The sequence was obtained from a woman between 18 and 30 years old in good health and CMV-seropositive. The chain uses TRBV4-1 and TRBJ2-2; 12 nucleotides agree with TRBD1. CDR3 loop: CASSQRDRGRGELFF. DNA of the CDR3: TGCGCCAGCAGCCAAAGGGACAGGGGGCGCGGGGAGCTGTTTTTT.